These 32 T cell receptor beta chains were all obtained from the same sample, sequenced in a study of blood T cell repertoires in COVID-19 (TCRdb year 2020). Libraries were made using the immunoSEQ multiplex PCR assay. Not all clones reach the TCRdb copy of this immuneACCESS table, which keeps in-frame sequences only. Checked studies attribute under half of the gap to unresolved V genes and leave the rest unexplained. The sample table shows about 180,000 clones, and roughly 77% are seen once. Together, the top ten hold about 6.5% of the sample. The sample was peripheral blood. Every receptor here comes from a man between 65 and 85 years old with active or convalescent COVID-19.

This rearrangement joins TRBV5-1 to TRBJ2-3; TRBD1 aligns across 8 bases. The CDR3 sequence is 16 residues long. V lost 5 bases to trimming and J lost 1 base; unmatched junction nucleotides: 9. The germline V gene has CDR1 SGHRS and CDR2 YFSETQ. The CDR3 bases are TGCGCCAGCAGAGGGTCGGCAGGGGGCCGCACAGATACGCAGTATTTT. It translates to CASRGSAGGRTDTQYF.

In DNA form, the CDR3 reads TGCAGCGTGCAGACCGGACAGAAAAACATTCAGTACTTC. Translation: CSVQTGQKNIQYF. The J gene is TRBJ2-4, the V gene TRBV29-1; D perhaps matches TRBD1 (6 bases). V was cut by 6 bases and J by 4 bases, with 13 bases left in between. The CDR3 contains 13 residues. Germline lookup yields CDR1 SQVTM and CDR2 ANQGSEA.

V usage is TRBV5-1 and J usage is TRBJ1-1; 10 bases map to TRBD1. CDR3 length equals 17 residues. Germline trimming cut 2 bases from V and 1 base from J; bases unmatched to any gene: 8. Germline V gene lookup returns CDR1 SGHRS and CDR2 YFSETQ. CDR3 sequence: CASSFGGTGAPNTEAFF. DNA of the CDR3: TGCGCCAGCAGCTTTGGGGGGACAGGGGCCCCGAACACTGAAGCTTTCTTT.

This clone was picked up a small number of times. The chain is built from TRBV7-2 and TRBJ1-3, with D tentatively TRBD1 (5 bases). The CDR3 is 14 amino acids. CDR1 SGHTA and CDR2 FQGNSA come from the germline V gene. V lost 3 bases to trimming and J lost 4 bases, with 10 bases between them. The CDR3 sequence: CASSFIREGNTIYF. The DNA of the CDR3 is TGTGCCAGCAGCTTTATCAGGGAAGGAAACACCATATATTTT.

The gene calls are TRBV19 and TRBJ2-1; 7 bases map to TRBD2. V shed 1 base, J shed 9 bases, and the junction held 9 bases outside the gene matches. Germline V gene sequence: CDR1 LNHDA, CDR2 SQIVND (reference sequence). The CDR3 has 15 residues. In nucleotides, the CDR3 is TGTGCCAGTAGTATAGCCCCGAGGGGAGGGTCTGAGCAGTTCTTC. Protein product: CASSIAPRGGSEQFF.

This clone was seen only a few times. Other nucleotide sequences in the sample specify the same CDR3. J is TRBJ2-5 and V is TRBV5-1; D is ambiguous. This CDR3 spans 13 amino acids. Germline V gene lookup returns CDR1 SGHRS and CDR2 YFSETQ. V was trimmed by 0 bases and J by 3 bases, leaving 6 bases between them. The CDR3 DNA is TGCGCCAGCAGCTTGGCCCCAGAAGAGACCCAGTACTTC. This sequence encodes CASSLAPEETQYF.

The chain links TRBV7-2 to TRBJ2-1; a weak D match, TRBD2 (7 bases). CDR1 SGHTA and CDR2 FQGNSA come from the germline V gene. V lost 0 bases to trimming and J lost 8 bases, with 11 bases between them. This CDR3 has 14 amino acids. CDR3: CASSLAGGPDEQFF. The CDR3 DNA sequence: TGTGCCAGCAGCTTAGCGGGGGGGCCGGATGAGCAGTTCTTC.

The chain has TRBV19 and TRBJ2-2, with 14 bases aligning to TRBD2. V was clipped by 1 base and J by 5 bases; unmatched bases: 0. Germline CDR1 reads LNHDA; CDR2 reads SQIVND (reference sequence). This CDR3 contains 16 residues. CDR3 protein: CASSIGTSGRTGELFF. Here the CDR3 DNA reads TGTGCCAGTAGTATAGGGACTAGCGGGAGGACCGGGGAGCTGTTTTTT.

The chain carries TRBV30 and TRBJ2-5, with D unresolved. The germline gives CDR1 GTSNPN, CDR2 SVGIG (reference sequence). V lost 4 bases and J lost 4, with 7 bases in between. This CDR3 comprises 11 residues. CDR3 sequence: CAWTLGETQYF. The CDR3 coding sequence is TGTGCCTGGACCCTAGGAGAGACCCAGTACTTC.

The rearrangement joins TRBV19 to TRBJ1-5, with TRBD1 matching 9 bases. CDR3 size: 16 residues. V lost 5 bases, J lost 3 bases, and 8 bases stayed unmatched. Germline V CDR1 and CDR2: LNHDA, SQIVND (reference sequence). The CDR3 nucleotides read TGTGCCAGTAGTGAGATACAGGGGGCGGTCAATCAGCCCCAGCATTTT. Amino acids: CASSEIQGAVNQPQHF.

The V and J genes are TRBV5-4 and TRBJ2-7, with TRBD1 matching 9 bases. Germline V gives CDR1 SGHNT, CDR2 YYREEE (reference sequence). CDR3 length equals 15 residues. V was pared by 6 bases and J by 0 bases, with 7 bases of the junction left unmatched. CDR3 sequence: CASTSRDRASYEQYF. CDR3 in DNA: TGTGCCAGCACCTCTCGGGACAGGGCCTCCTACGAGCAGTACTTC.

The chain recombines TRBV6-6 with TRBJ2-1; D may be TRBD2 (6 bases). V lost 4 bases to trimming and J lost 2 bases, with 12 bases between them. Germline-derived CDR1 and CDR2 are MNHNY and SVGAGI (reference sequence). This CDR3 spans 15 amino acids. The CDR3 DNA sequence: TGTGCCAGCAGTTCCCAACCGGGGGCCTACAATGAGCAGTTCTTC. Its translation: CASSSQPGAYNEQFF.

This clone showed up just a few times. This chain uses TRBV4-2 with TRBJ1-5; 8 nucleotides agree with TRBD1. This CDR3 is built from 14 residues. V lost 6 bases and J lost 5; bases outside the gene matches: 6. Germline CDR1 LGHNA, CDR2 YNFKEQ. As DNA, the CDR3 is TGTGCCAGCAGTCTCGACAGGGGCGATCAGCCCCAGCATTTT. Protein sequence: CASSLDRGDQPQHF.

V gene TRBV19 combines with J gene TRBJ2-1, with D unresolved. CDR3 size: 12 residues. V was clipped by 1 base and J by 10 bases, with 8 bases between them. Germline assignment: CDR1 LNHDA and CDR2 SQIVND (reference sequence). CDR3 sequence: CASSIGRREQFF. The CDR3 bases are TGTGCCAGTAGTATAGGACGGAGAGAGCAGTTCTTC. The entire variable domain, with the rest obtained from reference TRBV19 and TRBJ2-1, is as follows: DGGITQSPKYLFRKEGQNVTLSCEQNLNHDAMYWYRQDPGQGLRLIYYSQIVNDFQKGDIAEGYSVSREKKESFPLTVTSAQKNPTAFYLCASSIGRREQFFGPGTRLTVL.

The CDR3 nucleotides read TGCGCCAGCAGTACGACAGAGGCCTACGAGCAGTACTTC. Protein sequence: CASSTTEAYEQYF. The rearrangement joins TRBV5-1 to TRBJ2-7; a weak D match, TRBD1 (5 bases). V was cut by 5 bases and J by 2 bases, with 11 bases left in between. CDR3 length equals 13 residues. From germline, CDR1 is SGHRS and CDR2 YFSETQ.

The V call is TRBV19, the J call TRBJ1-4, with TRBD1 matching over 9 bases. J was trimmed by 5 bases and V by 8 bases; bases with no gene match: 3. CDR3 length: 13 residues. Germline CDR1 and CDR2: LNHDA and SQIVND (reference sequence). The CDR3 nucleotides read TGTGCCAGTGAGGGGACAGGGAATGAAAAACTGTTTTTT. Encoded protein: CASEGTGNEKLFF.

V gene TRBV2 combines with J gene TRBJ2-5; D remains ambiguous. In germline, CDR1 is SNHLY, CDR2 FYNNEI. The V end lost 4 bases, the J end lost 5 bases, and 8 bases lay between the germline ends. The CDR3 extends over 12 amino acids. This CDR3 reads CASSVISETQYF. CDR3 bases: TGTGCCAGCAGTGTAATCTCGGAGACCCAGTACTTC.

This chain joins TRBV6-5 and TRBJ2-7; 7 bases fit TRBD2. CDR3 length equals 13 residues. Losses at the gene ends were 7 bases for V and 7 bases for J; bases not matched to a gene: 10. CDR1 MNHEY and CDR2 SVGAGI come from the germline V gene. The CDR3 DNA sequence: TGTGCCAGCACCCCTAGCGGCAATGGGGAGCAGTACTTC. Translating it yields CASTPSGNGEQYF.

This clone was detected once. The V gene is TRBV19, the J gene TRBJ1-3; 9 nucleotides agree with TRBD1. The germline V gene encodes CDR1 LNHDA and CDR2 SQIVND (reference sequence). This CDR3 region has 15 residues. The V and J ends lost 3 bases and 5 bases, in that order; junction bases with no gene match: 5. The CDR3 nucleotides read TGTGCCAGTAGTATGGACAGGGGCAGGCGAAACACCATATATTTT. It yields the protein CASSMDRGRRNTIYF.

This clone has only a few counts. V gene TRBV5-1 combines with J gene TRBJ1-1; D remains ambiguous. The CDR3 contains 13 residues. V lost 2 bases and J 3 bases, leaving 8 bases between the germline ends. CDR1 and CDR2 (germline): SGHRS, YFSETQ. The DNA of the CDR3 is TGCGCCAGCAGCTTTAACCGGGACACTGAAGCTTTCTTT. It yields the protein CASSFNRDTEAFF.

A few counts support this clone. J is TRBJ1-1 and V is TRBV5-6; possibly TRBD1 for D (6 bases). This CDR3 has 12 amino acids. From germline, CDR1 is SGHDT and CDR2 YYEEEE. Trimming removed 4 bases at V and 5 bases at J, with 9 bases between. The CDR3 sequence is CASSLTGTEAFF. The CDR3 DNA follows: TGTGCCAGCAGCCTTACAGGGACTGAAGCTTTCTTT.

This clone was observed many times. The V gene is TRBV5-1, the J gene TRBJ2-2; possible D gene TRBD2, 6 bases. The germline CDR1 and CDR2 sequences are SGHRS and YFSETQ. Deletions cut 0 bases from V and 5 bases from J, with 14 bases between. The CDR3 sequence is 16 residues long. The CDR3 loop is CASSLATGAGTGELFF. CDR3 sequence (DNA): TGCGCCAGCAGCTTGGCCACGGGAGCTGGAACCGGGGAGCTGTTTTTT.

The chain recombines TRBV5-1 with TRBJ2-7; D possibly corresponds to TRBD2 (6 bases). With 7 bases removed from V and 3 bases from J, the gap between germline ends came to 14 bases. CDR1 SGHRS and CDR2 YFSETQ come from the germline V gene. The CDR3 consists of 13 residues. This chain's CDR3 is CASGEVSGYEQYF. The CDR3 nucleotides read TGCGCCAGCGGGGAGGTATCGGGCTACGAGCAGTACTTC.

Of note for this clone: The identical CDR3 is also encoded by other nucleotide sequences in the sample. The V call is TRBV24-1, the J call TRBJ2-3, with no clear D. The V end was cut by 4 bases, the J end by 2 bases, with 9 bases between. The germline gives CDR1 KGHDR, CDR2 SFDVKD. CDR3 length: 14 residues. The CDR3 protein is CATSDGGYTDTQYF. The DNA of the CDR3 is TGTGCCACCAGTGACGGCGGATACACAGATACGCAGTATTTT.

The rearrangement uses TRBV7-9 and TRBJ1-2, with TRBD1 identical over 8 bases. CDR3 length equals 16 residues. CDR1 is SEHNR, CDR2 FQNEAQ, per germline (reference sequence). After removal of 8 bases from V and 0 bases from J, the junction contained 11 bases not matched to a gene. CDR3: CASGRDRTNSNYGYTF. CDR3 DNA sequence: TGTGCCAGCGGCCGGGACAGGACTAACTCTAACTATGGCTACACCTTC.

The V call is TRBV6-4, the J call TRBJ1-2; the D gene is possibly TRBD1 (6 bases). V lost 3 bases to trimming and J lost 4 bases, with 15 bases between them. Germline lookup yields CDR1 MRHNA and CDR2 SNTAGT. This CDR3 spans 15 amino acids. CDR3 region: CASSESPGHGYGYTF. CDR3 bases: TGTGCCAGCAGTGAATCGCCGGGACATGGCTATGGCTACACCTTC.

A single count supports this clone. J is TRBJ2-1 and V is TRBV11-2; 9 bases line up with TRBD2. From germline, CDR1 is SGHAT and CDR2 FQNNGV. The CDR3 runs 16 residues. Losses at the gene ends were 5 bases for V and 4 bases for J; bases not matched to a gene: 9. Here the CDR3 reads CASSANPSGNYNEQFF. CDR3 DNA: TGTGCCAGCAGCGCCAATCCTAGCGGGAATTACAATGAGCAGTTCTTC.

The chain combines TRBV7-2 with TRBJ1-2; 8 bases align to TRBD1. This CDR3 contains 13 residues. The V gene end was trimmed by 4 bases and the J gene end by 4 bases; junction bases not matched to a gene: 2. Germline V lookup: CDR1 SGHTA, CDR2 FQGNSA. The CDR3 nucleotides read TGTGCCAGCAGCTATCAGGGGGCCTATGGCTACACCTTC. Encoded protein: CASSYQGAYGYTF. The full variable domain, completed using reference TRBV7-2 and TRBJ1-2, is GAGVSQSPSNKVTEKGKDVELRCDPISGHTALYWYRQSLGQGLEFLIYFQGNSAPDKSGLPSDRFSAERTGGSVSTLTIQRTQQEDSAVYLCASSYQGAYGYTFGSGTRLTVV.

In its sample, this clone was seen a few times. The CDR3 coding sequence is TGCGCCAGCAGCTTGGTTGGTTCAGGAAACACTGAAGCTTTCTTT. It translates to CASSLVGSGNTEAFF. The rearrangement joins TRBV5-1 to TRBJ1-1; no definite D call. Germline V gene lookup returns CDR1 SGHRS and CDR2 YFSETQ. The CDR3 has 15 amino acids. The ends were cut back, 0 bases at V and 2 bases at J, with 11 bases in the middle.

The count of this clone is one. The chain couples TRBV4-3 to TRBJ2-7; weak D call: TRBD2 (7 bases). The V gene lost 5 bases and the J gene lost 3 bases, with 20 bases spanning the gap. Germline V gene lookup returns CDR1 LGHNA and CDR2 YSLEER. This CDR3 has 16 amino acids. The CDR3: CASSRGGDLGLYEQYF. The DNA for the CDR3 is TGCGCCAGCAGCAGAGGGGGGGACTTAGGGCTCTACGAGCAGTACTTC.

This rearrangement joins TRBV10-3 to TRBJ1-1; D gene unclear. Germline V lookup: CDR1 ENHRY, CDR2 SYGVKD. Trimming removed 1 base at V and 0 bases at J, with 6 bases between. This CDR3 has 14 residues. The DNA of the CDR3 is TGTGCCATCAGTGAGTACCGGTTGAACACTGAAGCTTTCTTT. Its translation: CAISEYRLNTEAFF.

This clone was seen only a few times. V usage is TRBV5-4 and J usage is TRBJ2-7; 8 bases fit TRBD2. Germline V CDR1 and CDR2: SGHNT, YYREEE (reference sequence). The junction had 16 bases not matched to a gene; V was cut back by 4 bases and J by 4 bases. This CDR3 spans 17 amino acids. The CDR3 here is CASSLTSGTSYLYEQYF. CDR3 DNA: TGTGCCAGCAGCCTAACTTCCGGGACTAGTTACCTATACGAGCAGTACTTC.